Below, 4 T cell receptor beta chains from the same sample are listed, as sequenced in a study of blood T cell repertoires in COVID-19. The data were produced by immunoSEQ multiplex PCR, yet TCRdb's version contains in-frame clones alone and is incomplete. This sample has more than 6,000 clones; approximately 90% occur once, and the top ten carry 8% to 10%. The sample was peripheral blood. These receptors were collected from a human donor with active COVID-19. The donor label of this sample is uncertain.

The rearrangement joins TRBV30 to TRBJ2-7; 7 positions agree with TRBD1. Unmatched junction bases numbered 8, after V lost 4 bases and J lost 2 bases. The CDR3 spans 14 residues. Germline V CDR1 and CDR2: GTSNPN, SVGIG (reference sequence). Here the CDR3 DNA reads TGTGCCTGGAATGGAGACAGGGTGACCTACGAGCAGTACTTC. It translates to CAWNGDRVTYEQYF.

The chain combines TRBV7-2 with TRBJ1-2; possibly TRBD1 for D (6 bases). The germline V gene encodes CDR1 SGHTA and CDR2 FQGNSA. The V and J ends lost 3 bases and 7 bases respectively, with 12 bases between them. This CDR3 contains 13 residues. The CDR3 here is CASSLRQGIGYTF. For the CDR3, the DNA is TGTGCCAGCAGCTTGCGTCAGGGGATTGGCTACACCTTC. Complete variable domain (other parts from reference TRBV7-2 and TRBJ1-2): GAGVSQSPSNKVTEKGKDVELRCDPISGHTALYWYRQSLGQGLEFLIYFQGNSAPDKSGLPSDRFSAERTGGSVSTLTIQRTQQEDSAVYLCASSLRQGIGYTFGSGTRLTVV.

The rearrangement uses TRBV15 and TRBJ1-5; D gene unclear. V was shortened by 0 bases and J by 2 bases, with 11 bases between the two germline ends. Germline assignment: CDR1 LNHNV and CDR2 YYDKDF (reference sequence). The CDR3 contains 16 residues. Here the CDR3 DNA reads TGTGCCACCAGCAGAGATCATGAGTCGGGCAATCAGCCCCAGCATTTT. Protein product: CATSRDHESGNQPQHF.

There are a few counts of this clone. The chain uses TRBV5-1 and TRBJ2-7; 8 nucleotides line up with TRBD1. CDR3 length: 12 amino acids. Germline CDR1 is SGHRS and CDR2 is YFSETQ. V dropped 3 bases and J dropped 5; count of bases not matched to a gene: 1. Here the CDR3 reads CASSSTGDEQYF. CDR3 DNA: TGCGCCAGCAGCTCGACAGGGGACGAGCAGTACTTC.